Shown below are 4 T cell receptor beta chains from a single sample sequenced in a study of T cell changes during pregnancy in multiple sclerosis. Measured with immunoSEQ multiplex PCR; TCRdb has only the in-frame clones, and not every one. The table includes approximately 47,000 clones, approximately 93% detected once. The sequencing used CD4+ T cells from peripheral blood mononuclear cells, collected in the first trimester of pregnancy. Every receptor here comes from a female donor with multiple sclerosis, enrolled in a pregnancy study.

V gene TRBV19 combines with J gene TRBJ2-3; 9 nucleotides match TRBD2. This CDR3 contains 15 residues. The germline V gene encodes CDR1 LNHDA and CDR2 SQIVND (reference sequence). Trimming at V came to 1 base and at J to 6 bases, leaving 5 bases not matched to a gene. CDR3 region: CASSIAAGGKDTQYF. CDR3 in DNA: TGTGCCAGTAGTATAGCCGCGGGGGGGAAGGATACGCAGTATTTT.

The gene calls are TRBV6-5 and TRBJ2-2, with 9 bases identical to TRBD2. The CDR3 has 16 amino acids. Germline V gene lookup returns CDR1 MNHEY and CDR2 SVGAGI. V was pared by 4 bases and J by 3 bases, with 6 bases of the junction left unmatched. DNA of the CDR3: TGTGCCAGCAGTTCGGGACTAGCTACCCACACCGGGGAGCTGTTTTTT. It yields the protein CASSSGLATHTGELFF.

This clone was detected only a few times. This chain uses TRBV13 with TRBJ2-1, with 13 bases fitting TRBD2. The CDR3 is 18 residues long. Trimming cost V 2 bases and J 4 bases; bases outside gene matches: 8. CDR1 and CDR2 (germline): PRHDT, FYEKMQ (reference sequence). The DNA for the CDR3 is TGTGCCAGCAGCTTAAGACTAGCGGGGGGAACCCCTTACAATGAGCAGTTCTTC. Translating it yields CASSLRLAGGTPYNEQFF.

The chain uses TRBV5-8 and TRBJ2-3; D remains ambiguous. Germline CDR1 SGHTS, CDR2 YDEGEE. V was pared by 10 bases and J by 0 bases, with 12 bases between. The length of the CDR3 is 13 residues. CDR3 DNA: TGTGCCGGTCCTCTAACTAGCACAGATACGCAGTATTTT. Translation gives CAGPLTSTDTQYF.